This TCR beta chain was observed in a study of technical replicates of blood from a handful of donors. Assay used: immunoSEQ multiplex PCR; TCRdb lists only in-frame clones, some missing. This sample has 95,000 to 100,000 clones, with 96% found just once. Germline CDR1 reads SGDLS; CDR2 reads YYNGEE. The ends were cut back, 4 bases at V and 2 bases at J, with 13 bases in the middle. The CDR3 totals 14 residues. Sequencing was performed on T cells isolated from PBMCs. The chain employs TRBV9 and TRBJ2-7, with a weak D call TRBD1 (5 bases). The sequence was collected from a human donor in good health. The CDR3, as DNA: TGTGCCAGCAGCCCCCCGGACACGACCTACGAGCAGTACTTC. Translation: CASSPPDTTYEQYF. The full variable domain, completed using reference TRBV9 and TRBJ2-7, is DSGVTQTPKHLITATGQRVTLRCSPRSGDLSVYWYQQSLDQGLQFLIQYYNGEERAKGNILERFSAQQFPDLHSELNLSSLELGDSALYFCASSPPDTTYEQYFGPGTRLTVT.